This TCR beta chain was documented in a study of long-term antiretroviral therapy in people with HIV. Survey-level resolution applied to immunoSEQ assay v3.0. Data came from immunoSEQ multiplex PCR; TCRdb stores just in-frame clones and leaves some out. Counted here are around 40,000 clones, 70% to 90% occurring once; the ten biggest clones make up roughly 10%. The CDR3 runs to 16 residues. Trimming pared 1 base from V and 9 bases from J, leaving 18 bases between. Germline V CDR1 and CDR2: SGHTA, FQGNSA. The receptor was isolated from a man aged 18 to 30 with HIV. The chain uses TRBV7-2 and TRBJ2-2; D perhaps matches TRBD1 (5 bases). The sample in question was unsorted PBMCs, obtained 2.2 years after starting antiretroviral therapy. The CDR3 protein is CASSLDSDSRLRELFF. As DNA, the CDR3 is TGTGCCAGCAGCTTAGACAGTGACAGTAGGCTCCGGGAGCTGTTTTTT.